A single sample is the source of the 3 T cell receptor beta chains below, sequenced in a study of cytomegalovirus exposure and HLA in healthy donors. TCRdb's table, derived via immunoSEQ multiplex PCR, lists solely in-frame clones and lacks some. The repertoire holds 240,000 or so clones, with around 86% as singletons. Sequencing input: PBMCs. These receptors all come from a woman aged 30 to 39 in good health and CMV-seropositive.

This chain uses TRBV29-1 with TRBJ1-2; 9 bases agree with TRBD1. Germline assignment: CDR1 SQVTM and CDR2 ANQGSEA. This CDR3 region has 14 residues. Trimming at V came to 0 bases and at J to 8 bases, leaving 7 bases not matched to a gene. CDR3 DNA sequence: TGCAGCGTTGAAGATCAAACAGGGGGCTGGGGCTACACCTTC. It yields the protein CSVEDQTGGWGYTF.

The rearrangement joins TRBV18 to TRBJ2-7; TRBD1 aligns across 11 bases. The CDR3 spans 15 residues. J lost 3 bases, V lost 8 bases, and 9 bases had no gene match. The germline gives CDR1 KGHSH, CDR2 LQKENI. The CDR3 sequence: CASIRDRGFDYEQYF. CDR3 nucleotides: TGTGCCAGCATCCGGGACAGGGGGTTCGACTACGAGCAGTACTTC.

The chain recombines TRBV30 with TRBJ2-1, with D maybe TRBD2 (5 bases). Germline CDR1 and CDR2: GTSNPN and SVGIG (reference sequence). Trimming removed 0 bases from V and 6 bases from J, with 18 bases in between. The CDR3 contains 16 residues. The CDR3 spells CAWSVLSGFISNEQFF. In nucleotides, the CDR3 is TGTGCCTGGAGTGTACTGTCGGGATTTATTAGCAATGAGCAGTTCTTC.